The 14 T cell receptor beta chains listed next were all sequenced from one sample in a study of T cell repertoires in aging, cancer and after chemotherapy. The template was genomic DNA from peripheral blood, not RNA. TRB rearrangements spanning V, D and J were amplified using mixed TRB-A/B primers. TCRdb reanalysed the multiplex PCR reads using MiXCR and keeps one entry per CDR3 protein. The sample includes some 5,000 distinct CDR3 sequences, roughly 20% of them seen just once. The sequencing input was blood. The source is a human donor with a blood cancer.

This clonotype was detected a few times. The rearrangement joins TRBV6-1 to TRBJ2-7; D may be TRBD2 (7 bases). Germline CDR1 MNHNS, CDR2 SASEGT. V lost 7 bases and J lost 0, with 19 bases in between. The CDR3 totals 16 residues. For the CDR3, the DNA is TGTGCCAGCATCAAAGGAAGAGGGGGGGACTCCTACGAGCAGTACTTC. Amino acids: CASIKGRGGDSYEQYF.

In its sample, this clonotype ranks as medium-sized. DNA of the CDR3: TGTGCCAGCAGTTATTCTGCTGGCTATGGCTACACCTTC. As protein: CASSYSAGYGYTF. The chain recombines TRBV6-5 with TRBJ1-2; no definite D call. The CDR3 runs 13 residues. The V gene's germline CDR1 is MNHEY and CDR2 SVGAGI. The V end lost 3 bases, the J end lost 4 bases, and 9 bases lay between the germline ends.

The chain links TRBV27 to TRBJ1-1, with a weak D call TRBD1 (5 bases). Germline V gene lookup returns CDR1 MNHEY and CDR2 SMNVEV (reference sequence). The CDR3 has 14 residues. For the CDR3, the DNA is TGTGGCACCTCCCCGAGGGGCCGGACCTCAGAAGCTTTCTTT. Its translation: CGTSPRGRTSEAFF.

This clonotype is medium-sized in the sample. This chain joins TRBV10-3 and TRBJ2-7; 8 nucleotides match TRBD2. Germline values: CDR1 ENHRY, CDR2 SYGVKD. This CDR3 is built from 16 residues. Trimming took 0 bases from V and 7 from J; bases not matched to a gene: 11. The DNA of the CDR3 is TGTGCCATCAGTGAGTCTTTAGGCGGACTAGCAAGGGAGCAGTACTTC. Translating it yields CAISESLGGLAREQYF.

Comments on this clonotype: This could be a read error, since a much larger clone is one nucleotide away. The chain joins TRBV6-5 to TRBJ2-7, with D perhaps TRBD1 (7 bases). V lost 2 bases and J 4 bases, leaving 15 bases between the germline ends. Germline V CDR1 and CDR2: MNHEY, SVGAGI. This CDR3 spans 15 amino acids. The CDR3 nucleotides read TGTGCCAGCAGTTACGGGGCAGGGGGGAGTTACGAGCAGTACTTC. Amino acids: CASSYGAGGSYEQYF.

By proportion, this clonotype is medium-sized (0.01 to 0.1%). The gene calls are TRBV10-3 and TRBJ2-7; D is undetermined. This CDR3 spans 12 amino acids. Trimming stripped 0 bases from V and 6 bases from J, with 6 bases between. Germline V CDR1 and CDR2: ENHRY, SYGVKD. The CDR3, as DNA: TGTGCCATCAGTGAGTCGGGAATCGAGCAGTACTTC. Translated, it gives CAISESGIEQYF.

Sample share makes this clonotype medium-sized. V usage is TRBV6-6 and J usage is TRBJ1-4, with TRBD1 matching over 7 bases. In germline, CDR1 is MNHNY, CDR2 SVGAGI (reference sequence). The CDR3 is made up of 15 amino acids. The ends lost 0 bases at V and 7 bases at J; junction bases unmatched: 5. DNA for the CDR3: TGTGCCAGCAGTTACTCAGGGGGCAACAGTGAAAAACTGTTTTTT. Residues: CASSYSGGNSEKLFF.

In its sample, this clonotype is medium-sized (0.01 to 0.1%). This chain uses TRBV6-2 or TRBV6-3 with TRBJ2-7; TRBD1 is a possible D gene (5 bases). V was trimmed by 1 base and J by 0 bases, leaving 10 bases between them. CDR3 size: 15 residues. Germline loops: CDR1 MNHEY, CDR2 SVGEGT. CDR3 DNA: TGTGCCAGCAGTTACTTGCAGGGCAACTCCTACGAGCAGTACTTC. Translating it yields CASSYLQGNSYEQYF.

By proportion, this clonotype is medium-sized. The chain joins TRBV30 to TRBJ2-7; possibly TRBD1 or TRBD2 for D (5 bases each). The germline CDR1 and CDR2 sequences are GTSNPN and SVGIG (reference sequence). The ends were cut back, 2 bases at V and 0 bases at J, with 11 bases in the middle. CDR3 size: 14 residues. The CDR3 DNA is TGTGCCTGGAGTACGGGACCGGACTCCTACGAGCAGTACTTC. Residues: CAWSTGPDSYEQYF.

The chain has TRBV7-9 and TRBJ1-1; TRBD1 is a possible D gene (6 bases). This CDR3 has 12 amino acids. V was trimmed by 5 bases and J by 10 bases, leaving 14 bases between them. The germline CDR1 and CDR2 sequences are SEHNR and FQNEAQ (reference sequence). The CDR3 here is CASSPKGGAAFF. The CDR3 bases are TGTGCCAGCAGCCCCAAGGGGGGTGCAGCTTTCTTT.

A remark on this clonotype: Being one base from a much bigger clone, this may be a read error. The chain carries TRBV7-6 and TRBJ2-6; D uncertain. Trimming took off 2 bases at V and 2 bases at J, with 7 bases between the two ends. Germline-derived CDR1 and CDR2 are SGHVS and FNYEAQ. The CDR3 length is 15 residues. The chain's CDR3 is CASSLSYAGANVLTF. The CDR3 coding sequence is TGTGCCAGCAGCTTATCTTACGCTGGGGCCAACGTCCTGACTTTC.

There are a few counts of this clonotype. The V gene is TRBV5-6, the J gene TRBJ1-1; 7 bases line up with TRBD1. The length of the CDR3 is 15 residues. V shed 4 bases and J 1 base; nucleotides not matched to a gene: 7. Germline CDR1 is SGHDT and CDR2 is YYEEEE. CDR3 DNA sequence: TGTGCCAGCAGCACTCGGACAGGTCGGAACACTGAAGCTTTCTTT. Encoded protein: CASSTRTGRNTEAFF. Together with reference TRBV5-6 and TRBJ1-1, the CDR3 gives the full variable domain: DAGVTQSPTHLIKTRGQQVTLRCSPKSGHDTVSWYQQALGQGPQFIFQYYEEEERQRGNFPDRFSGHQFPNYSSELNVNALLLGDSALYLCASSTRTGRNTEAFFGQGTRLTVV.

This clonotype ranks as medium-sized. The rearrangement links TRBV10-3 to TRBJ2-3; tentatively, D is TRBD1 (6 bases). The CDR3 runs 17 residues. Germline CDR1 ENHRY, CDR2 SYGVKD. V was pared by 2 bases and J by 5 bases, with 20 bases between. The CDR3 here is CAISERGSGSLGDTQYF. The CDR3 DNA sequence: TGTGCCATCAGTGAGAGGGGGAGTGGGTCACTCGGAGATACGCAGTATTTT.

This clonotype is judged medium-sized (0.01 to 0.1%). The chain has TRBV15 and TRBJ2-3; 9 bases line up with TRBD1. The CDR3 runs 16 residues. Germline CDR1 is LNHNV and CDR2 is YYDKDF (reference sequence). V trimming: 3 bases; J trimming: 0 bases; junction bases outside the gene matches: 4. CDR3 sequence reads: CATSSTGTGSTDTQYF. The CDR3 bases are TGTGCCACCAGCAGCACCGGGACAGGGAGCACAGATACGCAGTATTTT. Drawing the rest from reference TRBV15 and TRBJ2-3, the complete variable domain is DAMVIQNPRYQVTQFGKPVTLSCSQTLNHNVMYWYQQKSSQAPKLLFHYYDKDFNNEADTPDNFQSRRPNTSFCFLDIRSPGLGDTAMYLCATSSTGTGSTDTQYFGPGTRLTVL.